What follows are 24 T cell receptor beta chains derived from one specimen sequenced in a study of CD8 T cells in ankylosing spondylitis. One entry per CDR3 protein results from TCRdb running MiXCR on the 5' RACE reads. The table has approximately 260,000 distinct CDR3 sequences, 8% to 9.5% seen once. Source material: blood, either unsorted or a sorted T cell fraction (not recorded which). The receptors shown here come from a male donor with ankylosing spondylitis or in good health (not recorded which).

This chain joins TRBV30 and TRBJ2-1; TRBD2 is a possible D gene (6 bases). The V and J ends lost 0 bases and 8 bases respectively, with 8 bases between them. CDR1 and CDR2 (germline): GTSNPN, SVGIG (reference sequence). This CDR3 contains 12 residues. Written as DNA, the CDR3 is TGTGCCTGGAGTGTAGGCGGGGATGAGCAGTTCTTC. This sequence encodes CAWSVGGDEQFF.

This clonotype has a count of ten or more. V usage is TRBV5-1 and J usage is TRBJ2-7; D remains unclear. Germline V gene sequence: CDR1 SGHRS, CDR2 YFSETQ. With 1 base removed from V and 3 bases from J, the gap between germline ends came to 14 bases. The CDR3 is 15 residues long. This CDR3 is CASSLTYKRDYEQYF. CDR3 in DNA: TGCGCCAGCAGCTTGACTTATAAAAGGGACTACGAGCAGTACTTC.

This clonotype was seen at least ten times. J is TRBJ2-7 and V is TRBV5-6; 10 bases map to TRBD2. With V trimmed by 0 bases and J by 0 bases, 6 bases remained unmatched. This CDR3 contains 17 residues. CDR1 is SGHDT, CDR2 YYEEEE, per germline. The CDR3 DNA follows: TGTGCCAGCAGCTTGGAGGTAGCGGGGGGCCTCTCCTACGAGCAGTACTTC. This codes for CASSLEVAGGLSYEQYF.

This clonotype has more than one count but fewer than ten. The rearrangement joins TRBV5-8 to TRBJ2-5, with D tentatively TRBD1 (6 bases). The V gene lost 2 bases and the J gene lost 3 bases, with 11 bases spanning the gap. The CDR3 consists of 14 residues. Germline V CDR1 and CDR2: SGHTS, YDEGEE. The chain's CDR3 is CASSFPGHKETQYF. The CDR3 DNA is TGTGCCAGCAGCTTCCCGGGACACAAAGAGACCCAGTACTTC.

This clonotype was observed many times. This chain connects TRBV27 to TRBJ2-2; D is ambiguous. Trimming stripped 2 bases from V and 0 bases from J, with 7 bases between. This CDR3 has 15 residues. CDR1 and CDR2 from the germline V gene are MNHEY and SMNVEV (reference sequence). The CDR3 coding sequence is TGTGCCAGCAGTTTACAGACCGCGAACACCGGGGAGCTGTTTTTT. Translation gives CASSLQTANTGELFF.

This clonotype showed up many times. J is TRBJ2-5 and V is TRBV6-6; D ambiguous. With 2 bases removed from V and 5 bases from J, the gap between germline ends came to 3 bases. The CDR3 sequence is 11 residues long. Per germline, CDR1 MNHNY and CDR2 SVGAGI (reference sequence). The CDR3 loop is CASSYDETQYF. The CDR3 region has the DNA TGTGCCAGCAGTTACGATGAGACCCAGTACTTC.

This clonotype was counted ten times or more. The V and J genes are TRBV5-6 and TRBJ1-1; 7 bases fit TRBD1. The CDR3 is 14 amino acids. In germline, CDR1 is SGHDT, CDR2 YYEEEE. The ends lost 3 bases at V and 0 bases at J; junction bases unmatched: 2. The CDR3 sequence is CASSYTGVNTEAFF. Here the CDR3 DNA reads TGTGCCAGCAGCTACACAGGGGTGAACACTGAAGCTTTCTTT.

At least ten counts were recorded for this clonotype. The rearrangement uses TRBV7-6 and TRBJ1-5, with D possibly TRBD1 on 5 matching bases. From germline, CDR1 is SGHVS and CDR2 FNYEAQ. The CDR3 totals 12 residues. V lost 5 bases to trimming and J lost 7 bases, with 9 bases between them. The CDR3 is CASSPPGQPQHF. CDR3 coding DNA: TGTGCCAGCAGCCCCCCAGGGCAGCCCCAGCATTTT.

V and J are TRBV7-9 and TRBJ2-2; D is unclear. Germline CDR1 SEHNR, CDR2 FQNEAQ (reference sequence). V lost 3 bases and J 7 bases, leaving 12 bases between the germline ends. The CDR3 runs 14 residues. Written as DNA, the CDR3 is TGTGCCAGCAGCTTGTTCAGCGATGTCGGGGAGCTGTTTTTT. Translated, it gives CASSLFSDVGELFF.

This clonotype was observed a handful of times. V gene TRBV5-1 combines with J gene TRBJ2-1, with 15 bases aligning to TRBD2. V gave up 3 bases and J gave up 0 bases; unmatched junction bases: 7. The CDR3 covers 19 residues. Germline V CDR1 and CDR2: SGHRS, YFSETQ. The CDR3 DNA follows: TGCGCCAGCAGCTCTGGACTAGCGGGGGGGTATAGCTCCTACAATGAGCAGTTCTTC. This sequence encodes CASSSGLAGGYSSYNEQFF.

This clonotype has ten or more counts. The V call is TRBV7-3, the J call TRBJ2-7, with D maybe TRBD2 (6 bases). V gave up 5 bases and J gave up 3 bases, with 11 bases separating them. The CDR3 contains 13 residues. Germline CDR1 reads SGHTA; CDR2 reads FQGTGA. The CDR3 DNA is TGTGCCAGCAGCCCGGGGGACCTCTACGAGCAGTACTTC. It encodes CASSPGDLYEQYF.

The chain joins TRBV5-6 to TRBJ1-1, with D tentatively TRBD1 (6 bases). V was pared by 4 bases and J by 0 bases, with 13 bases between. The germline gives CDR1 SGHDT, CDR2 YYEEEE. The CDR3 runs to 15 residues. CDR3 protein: CASSIRQAMNTEAFF. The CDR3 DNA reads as TGTGCCAGCAGCATCAGACAGGCTATGAACACTGAAGCTTTCTTT. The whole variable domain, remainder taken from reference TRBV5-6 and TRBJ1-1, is DAGVTQSPTHLIKTRGQQVTLRCSPKSGHDTVSWYQQALGQGPQFIFQYYEEEERQRGNFPDRFSGHQFPNYSSELNVNALLLGDSALYLCASSIRQAMNTEAFFGQGTRLTVV.

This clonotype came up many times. The CDR3 loop reads CASTLQGFNEQFF. The CDR3 region has the DNA TGCGCCAGCACCCTCCAGGGATTCAATGAGCAGTTCTTC. The chain links TRBV5-1 to TRBJ2-1; weak D call: TRBD1 (5 bases). This CDR3 has 13 amino acids. Per germline, CDR1 SGHRS and CDR2 YFSETQ. Trimming shortened V by 6 bases and J by 6 bases, and 13 bases separated the two germline ends. Looking up the rest from reference TRBV5-1 and TRBJ2-1 gives the full variable domain: KAGVTQTPRYLIKTRGQQVTLSCSPISGHRSVSWYQQTPGQGLQFLFEYFSETQRNKGNFPGRFSGRQFSNSRSEMNVSTLELGDSALYLCASTLQGFNEQFFGPGTRLTVL.

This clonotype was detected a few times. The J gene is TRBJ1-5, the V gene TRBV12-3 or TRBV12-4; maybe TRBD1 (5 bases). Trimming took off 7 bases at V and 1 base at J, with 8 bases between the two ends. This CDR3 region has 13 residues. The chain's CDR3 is CASTRQSNQPQHF. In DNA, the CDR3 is TGTGCCAGCACCCGACAGAGCAATCAGCCCCAGCATTTT.

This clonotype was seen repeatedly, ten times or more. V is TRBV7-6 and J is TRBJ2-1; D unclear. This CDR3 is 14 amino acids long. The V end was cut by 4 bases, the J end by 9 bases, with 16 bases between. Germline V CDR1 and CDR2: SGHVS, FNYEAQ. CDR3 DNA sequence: TGTGCCAGCAGCTCTAGGGCCGAGGCTAGTGAGCAGTTCTTC. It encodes CASSSRAEASEQFF.

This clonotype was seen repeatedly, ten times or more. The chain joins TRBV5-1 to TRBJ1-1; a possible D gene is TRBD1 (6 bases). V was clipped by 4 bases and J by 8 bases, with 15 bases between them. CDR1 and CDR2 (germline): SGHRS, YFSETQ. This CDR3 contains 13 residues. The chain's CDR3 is CASSGGTTPEAFF. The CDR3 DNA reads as TGCGCCAGCAGCGGCGGGACAACCCCAGAAGCTTTCTTT.

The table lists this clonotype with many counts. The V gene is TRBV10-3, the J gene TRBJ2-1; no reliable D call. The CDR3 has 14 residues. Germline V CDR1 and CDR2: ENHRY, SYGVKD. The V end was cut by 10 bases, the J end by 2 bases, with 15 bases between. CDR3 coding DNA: TGTGCCACCCTGGGCGGTAATACCTACAATGAGCAGTTCTTC. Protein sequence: CATLGGNTYNEQFF.

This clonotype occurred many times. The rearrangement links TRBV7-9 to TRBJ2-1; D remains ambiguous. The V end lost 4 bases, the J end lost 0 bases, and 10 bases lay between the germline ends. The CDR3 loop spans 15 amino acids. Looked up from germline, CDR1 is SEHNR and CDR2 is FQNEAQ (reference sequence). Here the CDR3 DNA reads TGTGCCAGCAGCTCCCAGCGTAGCTCCTACAATGAGCAGTTCTTC. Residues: CASSSQRSSYNEQFF.

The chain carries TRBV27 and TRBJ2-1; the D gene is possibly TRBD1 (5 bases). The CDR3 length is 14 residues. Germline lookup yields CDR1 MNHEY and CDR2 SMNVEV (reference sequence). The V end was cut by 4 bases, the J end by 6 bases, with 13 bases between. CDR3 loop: CASSSNTGFNEQFF. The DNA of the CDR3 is TGTGCCAGCAGTTCCAACACAGGTTTCAATGAGCAGTTCTTC.

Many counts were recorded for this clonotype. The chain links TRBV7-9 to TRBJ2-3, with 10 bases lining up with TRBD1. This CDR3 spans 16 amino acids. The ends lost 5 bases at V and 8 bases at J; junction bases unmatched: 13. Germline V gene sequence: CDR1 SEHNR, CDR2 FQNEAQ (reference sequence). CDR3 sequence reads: CASSQDPGQGKVTQYF. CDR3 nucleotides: TGTGCCAGCAGCCAGGACCCGGGACAGGGGAAAGTTACGCAGTATTTT.

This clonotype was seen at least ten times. CDR3 protein: CSVRDAPYEQYF. CDR3 DNA: TGCAGCGTGCGGGACGCACCCTACGAGCAGTACTTC. The rearrangement links TRBV29-1 to TRBJ2-7; perhaps TRBD2 as D (6 bases). Germline CDR1 and CDR2: SQVTM and ANQGSEA. The V end lost 6 bases, the J end lost 2 bases, and 11 bases lay between the germline ends. CDR3 size: 12 residues.

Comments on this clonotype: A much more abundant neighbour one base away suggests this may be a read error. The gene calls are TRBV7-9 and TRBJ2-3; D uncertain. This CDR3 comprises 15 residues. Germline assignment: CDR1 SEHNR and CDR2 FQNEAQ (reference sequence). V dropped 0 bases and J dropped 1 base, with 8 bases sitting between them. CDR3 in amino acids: CASSLALARTDTQYF. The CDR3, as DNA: TGTGCCAGCAGCTTAGCGTTGGCGCGCACAGATACGCAGTATTTT.

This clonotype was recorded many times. CDR3 residues: CASSLGGAQETQYF. The DNA of the CDR3 is TGCGCCAGCAGCTTGGGTGGTGCCCAAGAGACCCAGTACTTC. This sequence joins TRBV5-1 and TRBJ2-5; no clear D gene. This CDR3 region has 14 residues. CDR1 and CDR2 (germline): SGHRS, YFSETQ. The V gene lost 0 bases and the J gene lost 1 base, with 7 bases spanning the gap.

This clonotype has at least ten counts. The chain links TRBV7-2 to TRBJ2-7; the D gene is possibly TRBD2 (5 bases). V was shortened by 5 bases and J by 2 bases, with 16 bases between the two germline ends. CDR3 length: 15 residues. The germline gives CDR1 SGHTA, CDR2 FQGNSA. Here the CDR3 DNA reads TGTGCCAGCAGCAGAGATAATAGCGATACCTACGAGCAGTACTTC. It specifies CASSRDNSDTYEQYF.